A single sample is the source of the 20 T cell receptor beta chains below, sequenced in a study of blood T cells in healthy people across ages. It was with a sample-barcoded 5' primer and a J-beta primer mix that a second PCR of roughly 7 to 12 cycles was run. One entry per CDR3 protein, called by TCRdb with MiXCR from the 5' RACE reads. The data hold over 600,000 distinct CDR3 sequences, with less than 45% observed a single time. Sample: blood. These receptors came from a man older than 75 in good health.

The rearrangement uses TRBV5-1 and TRBJ2-1; D is uncertain. This CDR3 has 12 residues. Trimming stripped 0 bases from V and 9 bases from J, with 7 bases between. Per germline, CDR1 SGHRS and CDR2 YFSETQ. The CDR3 region is CASSLVVSEQFF. The CDR3 DNA reads as TGCGCCAGCAGCTTGGTTGTCAGTGAGCAGTTCTTC. Together with reference TRBV5-1 and TRBJ2-1, the CDR3 gives the full variable domain: KAGVTQTPRYLIKTRGQQVTLSCSPISGHRSVSWYQQTPGQGLQFLFEYFSETQRNKGNFPGRFSGRQFSNSRSEMNVSTLELGDSALYLCASSLVVSEQFFGPGTRLTVL.

This clonotype was seen many times. The chain has TRBV29-1 and TRBJ2-7; the D is unclear. Trimming took 3 bases from V and 0 from J, leaving 15 bases between them. The germline CDR1 and CDR2 sequences are SQVTM and ANQGSEA. The CDR3 sequence is 15 residues long. The DNA of the CDR3 is TGCAGCGTTGAGGGTGGCGCTGGAACCTCCTACGAGCAGTACTTC. It is translated as CSVEGGAGTSYEQYF.

A few counts support this clonotype. The chain carries TRBV6-2 or TRBV6-3 and TRBJ2-5; tentatively, D is TRBD1 (6 bases). Germline V CDR1 and CDR2: MNHEY, SVGEGT. V lost 5 bases to trimming and J lost 6 bases, with 13 bases between them. The CDR3 has 13 residues. The CDR3 loop is CASSGQFEKTQYF. The CDR3 DNA follows: TGTGCCAGCAGTGGACAGTTCGAGAAGACCCAGTACTTC.

The genes are TRBV7-3 and TRBJ1-6; the D gene is possibly TRBD1 (6 bases). CDR1 is SGHTA and CDR2 is FQGTGA in the germline V gene. This CDR3 comprises 14 residues. Deletions cut 6 bases from V and 7 bases from J, with 13 bases between. CDR3 bases: TGTGCCAGCAGGCCGGACAGCTCAAATTCACCCCTCCACTTT. Its protein product is CASRPDSSNSPLHF. The entire variable domain, with the rest obtained from reference TRBV7-3 and TRBJ1-6, is as follows: GAGVSQTPSNKVTEKGKYVELRCDPISGHTALYWYRQSLGQGPEFLIYFQGTGAADDSGLPNDRFFAVRPEGSVSTLKIQRTERGDSAVYLCASRPDSSNSPLHFGNGTRLTVT.

The chain joins TRBV20-1 to TRBJ2-5, with D uncertain. V dropped 0 bases and J dropped 1 base, with 12 bases sitting between them. Germline V CDR1 and CDR2: DFQATT, SNEGSKA (reference sequence). This CDR3 contains 15 residues. The CDR3 DNA reads as TGCAGTGCTAGAGATGGCGAGGCGGTCCAAGAGACCCAGTACTTC. Translation: CSARDGEAVQETQYF.

The J gene is TRBJ2-5, the V gene TRBV30, with D possibly matching TRBD1 (6 bases). CDR3 length: 15 amino acids. Germline V gives CDR1 GTSNPN, CDR2 SVGIG (reference sequence). Trimming shortened V by 0 bases and J by 5 bases, and 16 bases separated the two germline ends. This CDR3 is CAWSVQGPTHETQYF. DNA of the CDR3: TGTGCCTGGAGTGTACAGGGTCCGACGCACGAGACCCAGTACTTC.

This sequence joins TRBV6-2 or TRBV6-3 and TRBJ2-6; weak D call: TRBD1 (6 bases). The V end lost 9 bases, the J end lost 0 bases, and 12 bases lay between the germline ends. The CDR3 has 15 amino acids. CDR1 is MNHEY, CDR2 SVGEGT, per germline. CDR3 bases: TGTGCCAGTGGACAGTACAACTCTGGGGCCAACGTCCTGACTTTC. Translated, it gives CASGQYNSGANVLTF.

V usage is TRBV12-3 or TRBV12-4 and J usage is TRBJ2-1, with TRBD1 identical over 7 bases. This CDR3 comprises 17 residues. The V gene end was trimmed by 3 bases and the J gene end by 6 bases; junction bases not matched to a gene: 14. The DNA for the CDR3 is TGTGCCAGCAGTTTGGATCGACAGGGAAGAGTCGGCAATGAGCAGTTCTTC. Amino acid sequence: CASSLDRQGRVGNEQFF.

This clonotype was counted a few times. The chain combines TRBV20-1 with TRBJ2-7; D gene ambiguous. The CDR3 runs 12 residues. Per germline, CDR1 DFQATT and CDR2 SNEGSKA (reference sequence). V was shortened by 3 bases and J by 2 bases, with 8 bases between the two germline ends. CDR3 residues: CSASLDAYEQYF. For the CDR3, the DNA is TGCAGTGCTAGTCTAGACGCCTACGAGCAGTACTTC.

This clonotype was recorded many times. The rearrangement joins TRBV7-2 to TRBJ2-7; D may be TRBD1 (5 bases). CDR3 length: 15 amino acids. Germline CDR1 and CDR2: SGHTA and FQGNSA. Trimming left V 1 base short and J 4 bases short, with 14 bases between. The CDR3 DNA follows: TGTGCCAGCAGCTTAGAAGGGGCAGGCCAATACGAGCAGTACTTC. Amino acids: CASSLEGAGQYEQYF.

In its sample, this clonotype was seen a few times. V is TRBV7-9 and J is TRBJ2-1; TRBD1 agrees at 9 bases. Looked up from germline, CDR1 is SEHNR and CDR2 is FQNEAQ (reference sequence). J gave up 10 bases and V 5 bases, and 15 bases lay outside the gene matches. This CDR3 spans 16 amino acids. The CDR3 DNA follows: TGTGCCAGCAGCCACAACCGGGACAGGGTTTCTTTGGAGCAGTTCTTC. Translation gives CASSHNRDRVSLEQFF. Based on the CDR3 plus reference TRBV7-9 and TRBJ2-1, the full variable domain is DTGVSQNPRHKITKRGQNVTFRCDPISEHNRLYWYRQTLGQGPEFLTYFQNEAQLEKSRLLSDRFSAERPKGSFSTLEIQRTEQGDSAMYLCASSHNRDRVSLEQFFGPGTRLTVL.

This clonotype was detected only once. The rearrangement uses TRBV4-1 and TRBJ2-3; 12 bases map to TRBD2. Per the germline V gene, CDR1 is MGHRA and CDR2 is YSYEKL. The CDR3 covers 22 residues. Trimming took 0 bases from V and 0 from J; bases not matched to a gene: 16. The chain's CDR3 is CASSQDLGLGLAGPTSTDTQYF. The CDR3 region has the DNA TGCGCCAGCAGCCAAGATTTGGGCTTGGGACTAGCGGGTCCGACTAGCACAGATACGCAGTATTTT.

The chain uses TRBV6-2 or TRBV6-3 and TRBJ1-1; a possible D gene is TRBD1 (5 bases). The CDR3 is 11 residues long. CDR1 and CDR2 from the germline V gene are MNHEY and SVGEGT. Trimming cost V 5 bases and J 10 bases, with 11 bases left between them. CDR3 nucleotide sequence: TGTGCCAGCAGTATGGGGACGGGAGCTTTCTTT. It encodes CASSMGTGAFF.

This clonotype came up many times. The chain employs TRBV7-2 and TRBJ2-3; no clear D gene. The CDR3 consists of 12 residues. With 1 base removed from V and 5 bases from J, the gap between germline ends came to 4 bases. Per the germline V gene, CDR1 is SGHTA and CDR2 is FQGNSA. DNA of the CDR3: TGTGCCAGCAGCTTAGTGGAAGATACGCAGTATTTT. Residues: CASSLVEDTQYF.

This clonotype was recorded a few times. The chain is built from TRBV20-1 and TRBJ2-4, with 10 bases matching TRBD2. With 5 bases clipped from V and 0 bases from J, the junction kept 10 bases outside the gene matches. This CDR3 has 17 residues. Germline V CDR1 and CDR2: DFQATT, SNEGSKA (reference sequence). The CDR3 loop is CSARVAGGTLAKNIQYF. Here the CDR3 DNA reads TGCAGTGCTCGAGTAGCGGGGGGAACTCTAGCCAAAAACATTCAGTACTTC.

This clonotype has more than one count but fewer than ten. This chain joins TRBV11-2 and TRBJ1-2; 8 nucleotides match TRBD1. This CDR3 is 18 amino acids long. Per germline, CDR1 SGHAT and CDR2 FQNNGV. Losses at the gene ends were 5 bases for V and 4 bases for J; bases not matched to a gene: 18. CDR3 residues: CASSPDMGQGAFRYGYTF. Here the CDR3 DNA reads TGTGCCAGCAGCCCCGATATGGGTCAGGGGGCTTTTCGCTATGGCTACACCTTC.

The rearrangement uses TRBV10-3 and TRBJ2-5; 9 bases align to TRBD2. The CDR3 has 14 amino acids. In germline, CDR1 is ENHRY, CDR2 SYGVKD. J gave up 11 bases and V 6 bases, and 13 bases lay outside the gene matches. For the CDR3, the DNA is TGTGCCATCAGAGATAGCGGGGGTCAGAATGAGCAGTACTTC. Protein: CAIRDSGGQNEQYF.

This clonotype appeared a few times. V is TRBV21-1 and J is TRBJ2-7. TRBV21-1 is labeled a pseudogene. The CDR3 runs to 16 residues. CDR3 amino acids: CASSKVRGPELYEQYF. The DNA for the CDR3 is TGTGCCAGCAGCAAAGTTAGAGGACCAGAACTGTACGAGCAGTACTTC.

This clonotype was counted at least ten times. The DNA of the CDR3 is TGTGCCAGCAGTGAAGCTAGCGGAGGTGAGCAGTACTTC. Residues: CASSEASGGEQYF. This sequence joins TRBV2 and TRBJ2-5; possibly TRBD2 for D (6 bases). Germline CDR1 and CDR2: SNHLY and FYNNEI. The CDR3 extends over 13 amino acids. V was shortened by 0 bases and J by 11 bases, with 13 bases between the two germline ends.

This clonotype was seen many times. This chain's CDR3 is CSAMSGVPYEQYF. CDR3 nucleotide sequence: TGCAGCGCCATGTCGGGAGTGCCCTACGAGCAGTACTTC. The gene calls are TRBV29-1 and TRBJ2-7; D perhaps matches TRBD2 (6 bases). Germline V gene lookup returns CDR1 SQVTM and CDR2 ANQGSEA. The CDR3 length is 13 residues. V gave up 7 bases and J gave up 2 bases, with 15 bases separating them.